This T cell receptor (beta chain) was sequenced for a study of control samples from healthy donors and cancer patients. V lost 5 bases, J lost 2 bases, and 12 bases lay in between. Germline assignment: CDR1 SNHLY and CDR2 FYNNEI. CDR3 length: 15 residues. Clones were read by immunoSEQ multiplex PCR, and TCRdb kept only the in-frame ones, dropping some. The sample lists some 120,000 clones, approximately 87% seen once, with 12% in the top ten. The rearrangement links TRBV2 to TRBJ1-4; D is ambiguous. Source material: blood. This TCR was recovered from a man aged 25-45 years in good health. CDR3 DNA sequence: TGTGCCAGCAGTCCGGACGGGTTTACTAATGAAAAACTGTTTTTT. The encoded protein is CASSPDGFTNEKLFF.